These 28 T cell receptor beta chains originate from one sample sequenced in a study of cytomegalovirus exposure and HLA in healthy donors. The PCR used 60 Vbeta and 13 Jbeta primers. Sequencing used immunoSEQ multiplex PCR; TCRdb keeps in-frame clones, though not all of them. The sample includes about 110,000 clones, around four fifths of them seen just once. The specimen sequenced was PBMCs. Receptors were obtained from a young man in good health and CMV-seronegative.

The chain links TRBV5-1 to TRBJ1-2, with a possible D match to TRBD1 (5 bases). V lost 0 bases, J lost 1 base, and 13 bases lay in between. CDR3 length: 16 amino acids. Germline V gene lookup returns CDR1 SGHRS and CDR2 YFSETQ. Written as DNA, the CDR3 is TGCGCCAGCAGCTTGGAGGGCAGGGCCCATAACTATGGCTACACCTTC. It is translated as CASSLEGRAHNYGYTF.

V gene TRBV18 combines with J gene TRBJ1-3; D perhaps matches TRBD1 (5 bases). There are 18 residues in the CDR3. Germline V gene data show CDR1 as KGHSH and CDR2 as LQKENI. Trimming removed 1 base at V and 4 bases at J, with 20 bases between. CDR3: CASSPLSTASWMGNTIYF. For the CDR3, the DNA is TGTGCCAGCTCACCACTATCGACAGCGTCCTGGATGGGAAACACCATATATTTT.

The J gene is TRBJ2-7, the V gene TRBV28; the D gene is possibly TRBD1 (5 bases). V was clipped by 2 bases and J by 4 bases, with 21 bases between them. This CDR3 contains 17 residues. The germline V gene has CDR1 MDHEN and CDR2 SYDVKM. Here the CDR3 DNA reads TGTGCCAGCAGTTTACGTGCATGGCAGGGTCTTCAGTACGAGCAGTACTTC. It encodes CASSLRAWQGLQYEQYF.

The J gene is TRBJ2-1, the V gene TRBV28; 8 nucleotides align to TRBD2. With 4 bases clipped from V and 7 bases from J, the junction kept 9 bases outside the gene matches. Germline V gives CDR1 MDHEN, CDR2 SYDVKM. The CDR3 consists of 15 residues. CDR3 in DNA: TGTGCCAGCAGTTCAGCGGGAGTGCAAACGAATGAGCAGTTCTTC. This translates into CASSSAGVQTNEQFF.

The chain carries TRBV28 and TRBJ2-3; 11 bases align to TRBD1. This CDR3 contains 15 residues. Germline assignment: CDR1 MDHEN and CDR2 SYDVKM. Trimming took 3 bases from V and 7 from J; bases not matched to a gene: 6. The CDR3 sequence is CASSLGTGGSNTQYF. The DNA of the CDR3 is TGTGCCAGCAGTTTGGGGACAGGGGGTTCTAATACGCAGTATTTT.

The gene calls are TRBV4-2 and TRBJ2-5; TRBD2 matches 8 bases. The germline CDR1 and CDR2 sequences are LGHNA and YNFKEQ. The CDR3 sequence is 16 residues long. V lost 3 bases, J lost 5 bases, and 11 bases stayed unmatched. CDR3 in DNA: TGTGCCAGCAGCCAGCAAGCGGGGGTCATTGGGGAGACCCAGTACTTC. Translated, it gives CASSQQAGVIGETQYF.

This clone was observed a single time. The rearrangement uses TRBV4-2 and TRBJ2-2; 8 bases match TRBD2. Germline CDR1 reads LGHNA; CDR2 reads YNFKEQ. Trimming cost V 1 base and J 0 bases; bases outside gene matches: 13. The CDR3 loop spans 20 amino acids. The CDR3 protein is CASSQGIRGGPTTNTGELFF. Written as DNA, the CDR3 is TGTGCCAGCAGCCAAGGGATTCGGGGGGGCCCAACAACGAACACCGGGGAGCTGTTTTTT.

CDR3 loop: CASRTGGVEQFF. The DNA for the CDR3 is TGTGCCAGCAGGACGGGGGGCGTTGAGCAGTTCTTC. The chain recombines TRBV6-1 with TRBJ2-1, with D perhaps matching TRBD2 (7 bases). Germline CDR1 is MNHNS and CDR2 is SASEGT. CDR3 length: 12 amino acids. V lost 6 bases, J lost 9 bases, and 12 bases lay in between.

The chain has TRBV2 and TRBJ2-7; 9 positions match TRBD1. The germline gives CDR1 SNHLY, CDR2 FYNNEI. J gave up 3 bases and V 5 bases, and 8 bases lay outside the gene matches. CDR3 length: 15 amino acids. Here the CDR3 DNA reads TGTGCCAGCAGTATACGCGGGACAGGGCGCTACGAGCAGTACTTC. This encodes CASSIRGTGRYEQYF.

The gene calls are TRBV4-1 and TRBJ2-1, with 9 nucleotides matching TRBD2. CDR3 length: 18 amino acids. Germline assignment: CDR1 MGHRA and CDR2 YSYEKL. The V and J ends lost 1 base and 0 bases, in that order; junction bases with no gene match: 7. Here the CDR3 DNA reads TGCGCCAGCAGCCAAGCCCGGGCGGGAGGGCCCTCCTACAATGAGCAGTTCTTC. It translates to CASSQARAGGPSYNEQFF.

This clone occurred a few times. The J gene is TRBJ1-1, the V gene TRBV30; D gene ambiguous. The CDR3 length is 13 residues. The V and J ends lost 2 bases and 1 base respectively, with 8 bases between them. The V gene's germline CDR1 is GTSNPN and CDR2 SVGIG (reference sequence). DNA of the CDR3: TGTGCCTGGAGTCCAAACAGGAACACTGAAGCTTTCTTT. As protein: CAWSPNRNTEAFF.

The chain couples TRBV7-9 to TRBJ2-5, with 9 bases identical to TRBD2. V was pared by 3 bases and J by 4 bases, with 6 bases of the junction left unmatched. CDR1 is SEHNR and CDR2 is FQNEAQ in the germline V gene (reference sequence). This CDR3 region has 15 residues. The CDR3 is CASSFLAGAGETQYF. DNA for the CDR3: TGTGCCAGCAGCTTTTTAGCGGGAGCTGGAGAGACCCAGTACTTC. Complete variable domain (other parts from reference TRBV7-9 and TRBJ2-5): DTGVSQNPRHKITKRGQNVTFRCDPISEHNRLYWYRQTLGQGPEFLTYFQNEAQLEKSRLLSDRFSAERPKGSFSTLEIQRTEQGDSAMYLCASSFLAGAGETQYFGPGTRLLVL.

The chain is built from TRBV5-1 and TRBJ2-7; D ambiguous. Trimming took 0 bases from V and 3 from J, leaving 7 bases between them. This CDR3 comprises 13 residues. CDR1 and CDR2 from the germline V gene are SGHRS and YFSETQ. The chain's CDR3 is CASSLDSYYEQYF. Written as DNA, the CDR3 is TGCGCCAGCAGCTTGGACAGCTACTACGAGCAGTACTTC.

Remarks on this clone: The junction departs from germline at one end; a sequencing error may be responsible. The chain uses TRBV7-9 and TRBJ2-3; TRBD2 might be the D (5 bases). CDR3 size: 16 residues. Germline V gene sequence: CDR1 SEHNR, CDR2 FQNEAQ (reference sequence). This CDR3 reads CSSSLARADRTDTQYF. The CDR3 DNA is TGTTCCAGCAGCTTAGCGAGGGCAGACCGCACAGATACGCAGTATTTT.

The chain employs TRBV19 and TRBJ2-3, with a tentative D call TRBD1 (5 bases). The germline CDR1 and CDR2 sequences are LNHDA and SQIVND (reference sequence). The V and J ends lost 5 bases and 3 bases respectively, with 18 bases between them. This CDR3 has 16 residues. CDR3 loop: CASSVGYRSGTDTQYF. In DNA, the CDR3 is TGTGCCAGTAGTGTAGGATACAGGTCTGGAACAGATACGCAGTATTTT.

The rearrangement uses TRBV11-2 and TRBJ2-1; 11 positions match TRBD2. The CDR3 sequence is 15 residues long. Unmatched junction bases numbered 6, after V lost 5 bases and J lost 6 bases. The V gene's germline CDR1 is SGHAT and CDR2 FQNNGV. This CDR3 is CASSVTSGGFNEQFF. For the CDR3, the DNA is TGTGCCAGCAGCGTAACTAGCGGGGGATTCAATGAGCAGTTCTTC.

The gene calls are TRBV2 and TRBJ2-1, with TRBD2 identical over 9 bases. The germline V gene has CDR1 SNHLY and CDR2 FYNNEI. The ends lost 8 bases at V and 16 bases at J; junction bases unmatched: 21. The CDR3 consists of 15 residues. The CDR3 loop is CASRLQSSGDPVVFF. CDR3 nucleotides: TGTGCCAGCCGCCTTCAGTCTAGCGGGGACCCTGTAGTTTTCTTC.

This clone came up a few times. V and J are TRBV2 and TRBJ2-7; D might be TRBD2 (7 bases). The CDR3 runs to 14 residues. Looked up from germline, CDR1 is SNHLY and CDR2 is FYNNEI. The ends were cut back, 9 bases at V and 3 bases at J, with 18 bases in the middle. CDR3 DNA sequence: TGTGCCAGTACAGGGTCGGCGGGAGTCTACGAGCAGTACTTC. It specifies CASTGSAGVYEQYF.

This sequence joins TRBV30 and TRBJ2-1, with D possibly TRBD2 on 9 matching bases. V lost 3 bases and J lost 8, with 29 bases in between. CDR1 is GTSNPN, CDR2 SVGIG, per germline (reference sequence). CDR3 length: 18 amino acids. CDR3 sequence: CAWSDDRGRLAGRDEQFF. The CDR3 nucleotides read TGTGCCTGGAGCGACGACAGGGGAAGGCTAGCGGGACGCGATGAGCAGTTCTTC.

CDR3 sequence reads: CASSYTGSYGYTF. In nucleotides, the CDR3 is TGTGCCAGCAGTTACACAGGAAGCTATGGCTACACCTTC. This sequence joins TRBV6-5 and TRBJ1-2, with D perhaps TRBD1 (5 bases). The germline gives CDR1 MNHEY, CDR2 SVGAGI. The CDR3 runs 13 residues. V lost 2 bases and J lost 4, with 8 bases in between.

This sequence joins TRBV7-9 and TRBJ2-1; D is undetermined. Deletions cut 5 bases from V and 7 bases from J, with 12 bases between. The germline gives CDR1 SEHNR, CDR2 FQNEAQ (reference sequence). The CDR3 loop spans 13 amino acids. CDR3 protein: CASSTPTANEQFF. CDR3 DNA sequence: TGTGCCAGCAGCACCCCAACTGCGAATGAGCAGTTCTTC. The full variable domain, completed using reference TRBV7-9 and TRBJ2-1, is DTGVSQNPRHKITKRGQNVTFRCDPISEHNRLYWYRQTLGQGPEFLTYFQNEAQLEKSRLLSDRFSAERPKGSFSTLEIQRTEQGDSAMYLCASSTPTANEQFFGPGTRLTVL.

In nucleotides, the CDR3 is TGTGCCAGTAGAACTAGCGGGAGGGCCGGGGAGCTGTTTTTT. Encoded protein: CASRTSGRAGELFF. The V call is TRBV19, the J call TRBJ2-2; 13 nucleotides agree with TRBD2. J lost 6 bases, V lost 6 bases, and 1 base had no gene match. There are 14 residues in the CDR3. Germline V gene data show CDR1 as LNHDA and CDR2 as SQIVND (reference sequence).

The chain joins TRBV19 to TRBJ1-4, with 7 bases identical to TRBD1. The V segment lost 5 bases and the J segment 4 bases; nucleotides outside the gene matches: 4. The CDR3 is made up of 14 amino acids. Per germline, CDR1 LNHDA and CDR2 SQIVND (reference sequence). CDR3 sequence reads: CASSPGQSNEKLFF. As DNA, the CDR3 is TGTGCCAGTAGTCCGGGACAGAGTAATGAAAAACTGTTTTTT.

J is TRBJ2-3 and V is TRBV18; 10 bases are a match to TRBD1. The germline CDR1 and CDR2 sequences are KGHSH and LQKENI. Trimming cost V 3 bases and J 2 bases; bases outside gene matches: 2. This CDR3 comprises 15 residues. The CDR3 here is CASSPGQGFTDTQYF. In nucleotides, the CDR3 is TGTGCCAGCTCACCGGGACAGGGGTTCACAGATACGCAGTATTTT.

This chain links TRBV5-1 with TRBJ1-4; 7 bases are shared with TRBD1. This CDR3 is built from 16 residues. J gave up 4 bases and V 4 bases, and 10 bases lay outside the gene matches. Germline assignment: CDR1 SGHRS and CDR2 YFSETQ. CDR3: CASSDGTAVLNEKLFF. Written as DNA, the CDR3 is TGCGCCAGCAGCGACGGGACAGCCGTTCTTAATGAAAAACTGTTTTTT.

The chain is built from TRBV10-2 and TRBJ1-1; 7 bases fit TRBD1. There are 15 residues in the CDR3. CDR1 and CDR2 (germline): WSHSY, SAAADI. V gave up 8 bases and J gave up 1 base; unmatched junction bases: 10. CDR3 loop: CASRLAGQTNTEAFF. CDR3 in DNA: TGCGCCAGCCGCCTCGCGGGACAGACGAACACTGAAGCTTTCTTT.

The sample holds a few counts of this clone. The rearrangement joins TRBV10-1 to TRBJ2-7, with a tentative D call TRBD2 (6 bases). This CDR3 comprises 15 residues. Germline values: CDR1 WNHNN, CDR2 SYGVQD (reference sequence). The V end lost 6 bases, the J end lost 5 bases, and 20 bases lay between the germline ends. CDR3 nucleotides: TGCGCCAGCAGCTCTGAGCCTGCACCGGGGGACGAGCAGTACTTC. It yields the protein CASSSEPAPGDEQYF.

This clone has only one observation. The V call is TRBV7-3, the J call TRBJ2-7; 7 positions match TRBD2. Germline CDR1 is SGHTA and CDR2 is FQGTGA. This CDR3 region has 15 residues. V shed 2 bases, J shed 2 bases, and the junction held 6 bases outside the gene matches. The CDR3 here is CASSLGGGLAYEQYF. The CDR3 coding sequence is TGTGCCAGCAGCTTAGGTGGAGGACTAGCCTACGAGCAGTACTTC.